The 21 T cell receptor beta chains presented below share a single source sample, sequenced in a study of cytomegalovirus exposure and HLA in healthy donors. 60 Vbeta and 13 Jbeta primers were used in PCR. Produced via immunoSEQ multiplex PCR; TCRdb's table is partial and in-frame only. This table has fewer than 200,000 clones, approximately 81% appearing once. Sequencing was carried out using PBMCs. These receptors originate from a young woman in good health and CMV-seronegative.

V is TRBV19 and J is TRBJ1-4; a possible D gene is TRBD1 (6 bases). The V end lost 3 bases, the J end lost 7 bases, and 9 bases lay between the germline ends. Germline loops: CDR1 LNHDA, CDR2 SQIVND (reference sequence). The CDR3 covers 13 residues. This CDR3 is CASSIPTGEKLFF. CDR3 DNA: TGTGCCAGTAGTATCCCGACAGGTGAAAAACTGTTTTTT.

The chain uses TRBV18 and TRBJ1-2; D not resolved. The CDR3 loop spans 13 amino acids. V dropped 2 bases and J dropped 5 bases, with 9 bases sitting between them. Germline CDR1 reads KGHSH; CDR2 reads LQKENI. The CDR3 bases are TGTGCCAGCTCACCAAGCGGGCAGTATGGCTACACCTTC. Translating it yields CASSPSGQYGYTF.

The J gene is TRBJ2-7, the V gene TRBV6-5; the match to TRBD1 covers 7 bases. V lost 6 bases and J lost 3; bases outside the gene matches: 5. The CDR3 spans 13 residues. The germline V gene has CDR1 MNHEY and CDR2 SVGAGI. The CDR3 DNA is TGTGCCAGCAGGAGGGACAGAAACTACGAGCAGTACTTC. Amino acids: CASRRDRNYEQYF.

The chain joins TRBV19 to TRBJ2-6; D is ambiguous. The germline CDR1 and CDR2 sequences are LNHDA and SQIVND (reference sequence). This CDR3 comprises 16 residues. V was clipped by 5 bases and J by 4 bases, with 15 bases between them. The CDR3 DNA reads TGTGCCAGTAGTTCCGAGGTAGACGCGGGGGCCAACGTCCTGACTTTC. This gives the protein CASSSEVDAGANVLTF.

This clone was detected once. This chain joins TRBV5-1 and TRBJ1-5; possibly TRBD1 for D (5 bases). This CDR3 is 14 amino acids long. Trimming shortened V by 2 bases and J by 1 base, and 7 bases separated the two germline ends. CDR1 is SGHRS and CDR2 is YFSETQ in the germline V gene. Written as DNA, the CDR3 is TGCGCCAGCAGCTTCGGGGGGAGCAATCAGCCCCAGCATTTT. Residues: CASSFGGSNQPQHF.

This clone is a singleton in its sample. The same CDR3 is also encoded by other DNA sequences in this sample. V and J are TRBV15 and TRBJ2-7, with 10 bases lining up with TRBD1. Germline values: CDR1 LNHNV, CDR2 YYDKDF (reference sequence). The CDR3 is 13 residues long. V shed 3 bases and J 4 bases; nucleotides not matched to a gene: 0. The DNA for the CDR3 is TGTGCCACCAGCAGGGACAGGGGGTACGAGCAGTACTTC. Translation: CATSRDRGYEQYF.

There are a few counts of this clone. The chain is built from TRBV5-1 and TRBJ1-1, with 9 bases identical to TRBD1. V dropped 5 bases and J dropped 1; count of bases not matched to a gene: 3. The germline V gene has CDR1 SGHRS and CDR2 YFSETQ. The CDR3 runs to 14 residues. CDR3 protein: CASRQGAGNTEAFF. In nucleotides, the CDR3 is TGCGCCAGCAGACAGGGGGCCGGGAACACTGAAGCTTTCTTT.

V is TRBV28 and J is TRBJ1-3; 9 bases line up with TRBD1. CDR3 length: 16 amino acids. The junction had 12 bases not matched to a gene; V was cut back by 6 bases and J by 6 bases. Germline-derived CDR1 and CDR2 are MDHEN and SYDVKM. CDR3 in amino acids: CASRRTTGGVKNTIYF. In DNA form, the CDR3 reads TGTGCCAGCAGGCGTACTACAGGGGGCGTGAAAAACACCATATATTTT.

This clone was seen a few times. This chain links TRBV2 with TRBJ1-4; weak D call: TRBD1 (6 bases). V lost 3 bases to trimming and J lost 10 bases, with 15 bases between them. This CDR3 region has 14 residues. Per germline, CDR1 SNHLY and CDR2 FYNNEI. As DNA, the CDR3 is TGTGCCAGCAGTGAGACAGGTTTTCCCCGAAAACTGTTTTTT. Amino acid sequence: CASSETGFPRKLFF.

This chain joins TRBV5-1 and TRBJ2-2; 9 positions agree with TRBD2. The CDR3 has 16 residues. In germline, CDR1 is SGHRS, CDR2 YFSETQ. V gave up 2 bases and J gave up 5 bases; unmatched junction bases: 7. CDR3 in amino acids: CASSLYSGRTTGELFF. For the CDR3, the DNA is TGCGCCAGCAGCTTATATAGCGGGAGAACTACCGGGGAGCTGTTTTTT.

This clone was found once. CDR3 nucleotides: TGTGCCAGCAGTGAAGAGAGCGGGAGGGTATCAGATACGCAGTATTTT. This sequence encodes CASSEESGRVSDTQYF. The rearrangement joins TRBV7-2 to TRBJ2-3; 10 bases map to TRBD2. With 6 bases clipped from V and 4 bases from J, the junction kept 10 bases outside the gene matches. Germline CDR1 SGHTA, CDR2 FQGNSA. The CDR3 is made up of 16 amino acids.

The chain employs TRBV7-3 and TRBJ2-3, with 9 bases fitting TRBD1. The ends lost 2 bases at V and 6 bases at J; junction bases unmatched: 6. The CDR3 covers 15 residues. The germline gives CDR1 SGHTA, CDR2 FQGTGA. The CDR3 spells CASSLLQGARDTQYF. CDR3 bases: TGTGCCAGCAGCTTATTACAGGGGGCGAGGGATACGCAGTATTTT.

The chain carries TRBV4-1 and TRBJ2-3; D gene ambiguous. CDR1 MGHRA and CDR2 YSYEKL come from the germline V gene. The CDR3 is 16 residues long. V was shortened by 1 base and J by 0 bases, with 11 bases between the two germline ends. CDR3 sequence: CASSQGRYRSTDTQYF. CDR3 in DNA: TGCGCCAGCAGCCAAGGCCGGTACAGAAGCACAGATACGCAGTATTTT.

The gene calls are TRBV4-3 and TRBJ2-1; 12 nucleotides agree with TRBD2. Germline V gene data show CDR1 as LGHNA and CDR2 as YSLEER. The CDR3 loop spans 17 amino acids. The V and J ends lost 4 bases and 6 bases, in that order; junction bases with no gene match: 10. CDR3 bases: TGCGCCAGCAGCCTTACACGGACTAGCGGGATGGTCAATGAGCAGTTCTTC. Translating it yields CASSLTRTSGMVNEQFF.

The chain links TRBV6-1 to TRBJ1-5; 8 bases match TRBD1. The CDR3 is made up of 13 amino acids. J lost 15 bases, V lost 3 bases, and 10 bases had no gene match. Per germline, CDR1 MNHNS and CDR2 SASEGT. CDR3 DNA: TGTGCCAGCAGTGACCAGCAGGGGGCGCCCGCGCATTTT. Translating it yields CASSDQQGAPAHF.

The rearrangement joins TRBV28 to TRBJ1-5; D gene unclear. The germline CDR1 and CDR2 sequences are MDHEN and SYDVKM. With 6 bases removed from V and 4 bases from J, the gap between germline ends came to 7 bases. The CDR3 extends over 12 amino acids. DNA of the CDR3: TGTGCCAGCAGGAGGTCAAATCAGCCCCAGCATTTT. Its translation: CASRRSNQPQHF.

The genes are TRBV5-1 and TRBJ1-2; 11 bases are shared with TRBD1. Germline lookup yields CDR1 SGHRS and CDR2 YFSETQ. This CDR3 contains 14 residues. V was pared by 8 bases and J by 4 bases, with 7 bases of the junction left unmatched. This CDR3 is CASGPGQGGYGYTF. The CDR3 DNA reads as TGCGCCAGTGGCCCGGGACAGGGGGGCTATGGCTACACCTTC.

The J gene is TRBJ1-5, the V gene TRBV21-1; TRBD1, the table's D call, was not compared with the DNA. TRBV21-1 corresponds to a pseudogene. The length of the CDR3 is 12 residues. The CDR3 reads CASTTGYQPQHF. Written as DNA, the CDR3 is TGTGCCAGCACCACAGGGTATCAGCCCCAGCATTTT.

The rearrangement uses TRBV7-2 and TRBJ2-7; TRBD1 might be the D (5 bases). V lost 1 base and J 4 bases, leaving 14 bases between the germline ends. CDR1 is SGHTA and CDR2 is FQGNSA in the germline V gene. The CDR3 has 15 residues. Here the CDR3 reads CASSLVGAWAYEQYF. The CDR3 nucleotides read TGTGCCAGCAGCTTAGTTGGGGCGTGGGCATACGAGCAGTACTTC.

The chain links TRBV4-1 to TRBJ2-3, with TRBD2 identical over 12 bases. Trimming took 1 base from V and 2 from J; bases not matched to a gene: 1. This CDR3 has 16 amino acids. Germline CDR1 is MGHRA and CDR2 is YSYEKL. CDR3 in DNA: TGCGCCAGCAGCCAAGGGACTAGCGGGGACACAGATACGCAGTATTTT. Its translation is CASSQGTSGDTDTQYF.

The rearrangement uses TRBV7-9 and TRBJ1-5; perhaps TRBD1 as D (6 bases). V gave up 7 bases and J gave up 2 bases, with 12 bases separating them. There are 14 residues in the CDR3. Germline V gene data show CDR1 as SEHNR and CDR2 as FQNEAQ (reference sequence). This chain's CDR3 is CASTPGGRNQPQHF. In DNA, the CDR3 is TGTGCCAGCACCCCGGGGGGCCGCAATCAGCCCCAGCATTTT.